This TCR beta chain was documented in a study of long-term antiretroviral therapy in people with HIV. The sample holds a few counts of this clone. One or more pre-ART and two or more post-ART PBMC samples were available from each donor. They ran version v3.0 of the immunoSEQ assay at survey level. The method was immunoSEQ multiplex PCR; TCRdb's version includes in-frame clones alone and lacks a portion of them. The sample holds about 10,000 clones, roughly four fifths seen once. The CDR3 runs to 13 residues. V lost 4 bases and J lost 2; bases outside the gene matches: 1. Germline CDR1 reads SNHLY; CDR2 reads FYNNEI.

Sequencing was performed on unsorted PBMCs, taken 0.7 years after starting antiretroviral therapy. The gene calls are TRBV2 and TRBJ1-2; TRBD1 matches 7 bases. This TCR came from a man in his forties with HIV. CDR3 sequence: CASSVGQNYGYTF. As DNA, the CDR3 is TGTGCCAGCAGTGTGGGACAGAACTATGGCTACACCTTC.